What follows are 32 T cell receptor beta chains derived from one specimen sequenced in a study of spatial heterogeneity in lung cancer. TCRdb itself ran the 5' RACE reads through MiXCR, one entry per CDR3 protein. In the table there are roughly 120,000 distinct CDR3 sequences, roughly an eighth of which are singletons. Regarding time point: blood at routine non-recurrence follow-up after resection. Whole RNA obtained from tumor, nontumor lung or frozen PBMC underwent sequencing without sorting. The specimen comprised PBMCs, sampled at follow-up. Receptors were obtained from a male donor with early-stage non-small cell lung cancer.

There are a few counts of this clonotype. The J gene is TRBJ1-6, the V gene TRBV10-3; 7 nucleotides line up with TRBD1. The germline gives CDR1 ENHRY, CDR2 SYGVKD. The CDR3 is made up of 14 amino acids. The V and J ends lost 7 bases and 6 bases, in that order; junction bases with no gene match: 6. CDR3 coding DNA: TGTGCCATCACCGGACAGGAGACTAATTCACCCCTCCACTTT. It is translated as CAITGQETNSPLHF.

The chain has TRBV4-2 and TRBJ2-3; 13 bases fit TRBD2. CDR1 and CDR2 (germline): LGHNA, YNFKEQ. V was clipped by 0 bases and J by 7 bases; unmatched bases: 7. The CDR3 runs to 17 residues. The CDR3 reads CASSQDVLAGGPNTQYF. CDR3 in DNA: TGTGCCAGCAGCCAAGATGTACTAGCGGGGGGGCCAAATACGCAGTATTTT.

Many counts were recorded for this clonotype. The gene calls are TRBV24-1 and TRBJ2-5; 7 positions agree with TRBD1. This CDR3 spans 15 amino acids. Trimming removed 1 base from V and 3 bases from J; junction bases left unmatched: 4. The germline V gene has CDR1 KGHDR and CDR2 SFDVKD. The CDR3 is CATSDFGTVEETQYF. In DNA, the CDR3 is TGTGCCACCAGTGATTTCGGGACAGTTGAAGAGACCCAGTACTTC.

A few counts support this clonotype. V usage is TRBV9 and J usage is TRBJ1-1, with D unresolved. The CDR3 loop spans 13 amino acids. Trimming took 0 bases from V and 5 from J, leaving 8 bases between them. Per germline, CDR1 SGDLS and CDR2 YYNGEE. CDR3 bases: TGTGCCAGCAGCGTAGTGCCGGAGACTGAAGCTTTCTTT. Protein product: CASSVVPETEAFF. The whole variable domain, filled in from reference TRBV9 and TRBJ1-1, reads DSGVTQTPKHLITATGQRVTLRCSPRSGDLSVYWYQQSLDQGLQFLIQYYNGEERAKGNILERFSAQQFPDLHSELNLSSLELGDSALYFCASSVVPETEAFFGQGTRLTVV.

This chain links TRBV10-3 with TRBJ2-5; tentatively, D is TRBD2 (6 bases). Trimming stripped 3 bases from V and 6 bases from J, with 14 bases between. The CDR3 runs to 14 residues. CDR1 is ENHRY and CDR2 is SYGVKD in the germline V gene. The DNA of the CDR3 is TGTGCCATCAGTGATAGCGACGGGGGAAAGACCCAGTACTTC. Translation: CAISDSDGGKTQYF.

This clonotype showed up many times. This chain joins TRBV4-2 and TRBJ2-7, with 7 bases aligning to TRBD1. Germline V gene lookup returns CDR1 LGHNA and CDR2 YNFKEQ. There are 14 residues in the CDR3. V was pared by 1 base and J by 4 bases, with 4 bases of the junction left unmatched. CDR3 sequence (DNA): TGTGCCAGCAGCCAAGGACAGGGCGATTACGAGCAGTACTTC. Protein sequence: CASSQGQGDYEQYF.

This sequence joins TRBV20-1 and TRBJ1-2, with D unresolved. The V end was cut by 1 base, the J end by 7 bases, with 10 bases between. This CDR3 region has 12 residues. Germline V gives CDR1 DFQATT, CDR2 SNEGSKA (reference sequence). The DNA for the CDR3 is TGCAGTGCTAGAGCGGCAGCGCCTGGCTACACCTTC. This sequence encodes CSARAAAPGYTF.

This clonotype appeared many times. J is TRBJ2-2 and V is TRBV11-2, with 9 bases fitting TRBD2. The germline gives CDR1 SGHAT, CDR2 FQNNGV. The V gene end was trimmed by 3 bases and the J gene end by 1 base; junction bases not matched to a gene: 3. CDR3 length equals 16 residues. The CDR3: CASSFYSGGNTGELFF. CDR3 in DNA: TGTGCCAGCAGCTTTTATAGCGGGGGGAACACCGGGGAGCTGTTTTTT.

The CDR3 region is CASSPSGTGALEQYF. The CDR3 region has the DNA TGCGCCAGCAGCCCCTCCGGGACAGGGGCTTTGGAGCAGTACTTC. The rearrangement uses TRBV5-1 and TRBJ2-7; 10 bases are shared with TRBD1. The CDR3 loop spans 15 amino acids. With V trimmed by 4 bases and J by 7 bases, 11 bases remained unmatched. Germline V CDR1 and CDR2: SGHRS, YFSETQ.

In its sample, this clonotype was seen a few times. V gene TRBV5-1 combines with J gene TRBJ2-1, with TRBD1 matching over 7 bases. This CDR3 has 16 residues. The V and J ends lost 3 bases and 9 bases, in that order; junction bases with no gene match: 15. Germline V lookup: CDR1 SGHRS, CDR2 YFSETQ. CDR3 nucleotide sequence: TGCGCCAGCAGCTGGGTGGGGGACAGCTCTACAGGTGAGCAGTTCTTC. Protein product: CASSWVGDSSTGEQFF.

This clonotype was recorded at least ten times. The genes are TRBV7-2 and TRBJ1-1; 9 positions agree with TRBD1. Trimming removed 6 bases from V and 7 bases from J; junction bases left unmatched: 12. The CDR3 consists of 15 residues. Germline CDR1 and CDR2: SGHTA and FQGNSA. The CDR3 coding sequence is TGTGCCAGCAGTCCTCCCGGGACAGGGAGAGGTGAAGCTTTCTTT. Translated: CASSPPGTGRGEAFF.

This clonotype came up a few times. This sequence joins TRBV5-1 and TRBJ2-1; TRBD2 matches at 9 bases. CDR1 is SGHRS, CDR2 YFSETQ, per germline. The CDR3 length is 14 residues. Trimming cost V 6 bases and J 8 bases; bases outside gene matches: 9. The CDR3 reads CASIRGGATDEQFF. The CDR3 nucleotides read TGCGCCAGCATACGCGGGGGGGCCACGGATGAGCAGTTCTTC.

The table lists this clonotype with many counts. The chain carries TRBV7-8 and TRBJ1-5; no firm D call. Germline V gene lookup returns CDR1 SGHVS and CDR2 FQNEAQ. Trimming left V 5 bases short and J 3 bases short, with 8 bases between. The CDR3 covers 13 residues. The CDR3 coding sequence is TGTGCCAGCAGCGGGTGGTACAATCAGCCCCAGCATTTT. Encoded protein: CASSGWYNQPQHF. The complete variable domain, with remaining parts taken from reference TRBV7-8 and TRBJ1-5, reads GAGVSQSPRYKVAKRGQDVALRCDPISGHVSLFWYQQALGQGPEFLTYFQNEAQLDKSGLPSDRFFAERPEGSVSTLKIQRTQQEDSAVYLCASSGWYNQPQHFGDGTRLSIL.

This clonotype was detected many times. The gene calls are TRBV20-1 and TRBJ1-1, with D tentatively TRBD1 (6 bases). The V end was cut by 6 bases, the J end by 2 bases, with 13 bases between. The CDR3 totals 13 residues. Germline-derived CDR1 and CDR2 are DFQATT and SNEGSKA (reference sequence). CDR3 in amino acids: CSAAGTTNTEAFF. The CDR3 coding sequence is TGCAGTGCAGCCGGGACAACTAACACTGAAGCTTTCTTT.

The chain links TRBV6-2 or TRBV6-3 to TRBJ2-3; 11 nucleotides line up with TRBD2. This CDR3 has 16 amino acids. Germline V gene sequence: CDR1 MNHEY, CDR2 SVGEGT. Germline trimming cut 0 bases from V and 4 bases from J; bases unmatched to any gene: 3. DNA of the CDR3: TGTGCCAGCAGTTACTCTCTAGCGGGGGGCCCAGATACGCAGTATTTT. It codes for CASSYSLAGGPDTQYF.

This clonotype was counted a few times. The chain has TRBV5-1 and TRBJ1-2, with 7 bases that match TRBD1. With V trimmed by 2 bases and J by 0 bases, 10 bases remained unmatched. The CDR3 runs 17 residues. Germline CDR1 reads SGHRS; CDR2 reads YFSETQ. In nucleotides, the CDR3 is TGCGCCAGCAGCTTTTCAACAGGGGCACAAGCTAACTATGGCTACACCTTC. This translates into CASSFSTGAQANYGYTF.

The J gene is TRBJ1-3, the V gene TRBV5-1; 7 nucleotides align to TRBD1. This CDR3 region has 15 residues. Unmatched junction bases numbered 7, after V lost 7 bases and J lost 0 bases. Germline V lookup: CDR1 SGHRS, CDR2 YFSETQ. CDR3: CASSQGGHSGNTIYF. CDR3 in DNA: TGCGCCAGCTCCCAGGGGGGGCACTCTGGAAACACCATATATTTT.

The chain combines TRBV20-1 with TRBJ2-2, with 9 nucleotides matching TRBD1. Germline V gives CDR1 DFQATT, CDR2 SNEGSKA (reference sequence). CDR3 length equals 15 residues. The V and J ends lost 6 bases and 3 bases, in that order; junction bases with no gene match: 8. The CDR3, as DNA: TGCAGTGCACCAACAGGGGGCTCGGACACCGGGGAGCTGTTTTTT. Encoded protein: CSAPTGGSDTGELFF.

In its sample, this clonotype was seen a few times. The chain has TRBV24-1 and TRBJ2-5, with D perhaps given as TRBD1 or TRBD2 (5 bases each). The CDR3 length is 15 residues. Germline CDR1 reads KGHDR; CDR2 reads SFDVKD. Between the trimmed V and J ends, which lost 6 bases and 5 bases, there was a span of 18 bases. Here the CDR3 DNA reads TGTGCCACCAGTCTCCGACAGATTAGGAGGGAGACCCAGTACTTC. Amino acids: CATSLRQIRRETQYF.

A few counts support this clonotype. V is TRBV7-2 and J is TRBJ2-1; no definite D call. The length of the CDR3 is 17 residues. Germline lookup yields CDR1 SGHTA and CDR2 FQGNSA. V was pared by 5 bases and J by 2 bases, with 19 bases between. CDR3 loop: CASSLTSAVVTYNEQFF. In DNA form, the CDR3 reads TGTGCCAGCAGCCTTACTTCGGCGGTCGTAACCTACAATGAGCAGTTCTTC.

DNA for the CDR3: TGTGCCAGCAGCTTAGCGGGTACAGGGGGGTATAATTCACCCCTCCACTTT. Residues: CASSLAGTGGYNSPLHF. The V and J genes are TRBV7-2 and TRBJ1-6; 8 bases fit TRBD1. The CDR3 length is 17 residues. Trimming removed 0 bases from V and 4 bases from J; junction bases left unmatched: 5. The germline V gene encodes CDR1 SGHTA and CDR2 FQGNSA.

This clonotype has at least ten counts. The CDR3 loop reads CASSLADPGLECNEQFF. DNA for the CDR3: TGTGCCAGCAGCTTAGCGGATCCAGGGCTGGAATGCAATGAGCAGTTCTTC. J is TRBJ2-1 and V is TRBV7-8; possible D gene TRBD1, 5 bases. V was cut by 0 bases and J by 6 bases, with 18 bases left in between. The CDR3 covers 17 residues. Germline V CDR1 and CDR2: SGHVS, FQNEAQ.

V gene TRBV29-1 combines with J gene TRBJ1-1; unclear D gene. The CDR3 is made up of 13 amino acids. Germline loops: CDR1 SQVTM, CDR2 ANQGSEA. Trimming removed 4 bases from V and 1 base from J, with 10 bases in between. The CDR3 sequence: CSVAKGSNTEAFF. The CDR3 coding sequence is TGCAGCGTTGCTAAGGGCTCGAACACTGAAGCTTTCTTT.

Ten or more counts support this clonotype. The chain has TRBV28 and TRBJ2-1; D not certain. The V end lost 7 bases, the J end lost 7 bases, and 8 bases lay between the germline ends. The CDR3 spans 11 residues. In germline, CDR1 is MDHEN, CDR2 SYDVKM. CDR3 coding DNA: TGTGCCAGCACTGAGAGGAATGAGCAGTTCTTC. This translates into CASTERNEQFF.

This sequence joins TRBV25-1 and TRBJ1-3; D uncertain. Germline values: CDR1 MGHDK, CDR2 SYGVNS. With 8 bases removed from V and 8 bases from J, the gap between germline ends came to 13 bases. The CDR3 sequence is 12 residues long. The CDR3 sequence: CASRLPRDTIYF. The CDR3 DNA follows: TGTGCCAGCCGGTTGCCTCGGGACACCATATATTTT. The variable domain in full, with the rest retrieved from reference TRBV25-1 and TRBJ1-3, is EADIYQTPRYLVIGTGKKITLECSQTMGHDKMYWYQQDPGMELHLIHYSYGVNSTEKGDLSSESTVSRIRTEHFPLTLESARPSHTSQYLCASRLPRDTIYFGEGSWLTVV.

This clonotype showed up many times. This chain connects TRBV4-1 to TRBJ2-7, with 9 positions matching TRBD2. CDR3 length equals 15 residues. The V gene end was trimmed by 1 base and the J gene end by 3 bases; junction bases not matched to a gene: 4. Germline V lookup: CDR1 MGHRA, CDR2 YSYEKL. CDR3 nucleotide sequence: TGCGCCAGCAGCCAAGGGAGTAGCGGGGGCTACGAGCAGTACTTC. Translating it yields CASSQGSSGGYEQYF.

J is TRBJ1-6 and V is TRBV12-3 or TRBV12-4; 9 nucleotides align to TRBD1. The CDR3 extends over 14 amino acids. Germline trimming cut 5 bases from V and 8 bases from J; bases unmatched to any gene: 4. CDR3 sequence (DNA): TGTGCCAGCAGTCCACAGGGGGCGGATTCACCCCTCCACTTT. Translated: CASSPQGADSPLHF.

This chain joins TRBV14 and TRBJ2-1; perhaps D is TRBD1 or TRBD2 (5 bases each). Trimming shortened V by 3 bases and J by 7 bases, and 10 bases separated the two germline ends. The germline V gene encodes CDR1 SGHDN and CDR2 FVKESK. The CDR3 sequence is 13 residues long. The CDR3 region has the DNA TGTGCCAGCAGCCAGGGACGGCGAAATGAGCAGTTCTTC. This encodes CASSQGRRNEQFF.

This chain links TRBV7-2 with TRBJ2-1; possibly TRBD1 for D (6 bases). Germline V gives CDR1 SGHTA, CDR2 FQGNSA. The V and J ends lost 6 bases and 10 bases respectively, with 13 bases between them. This CDR3 region has 12 residues. The CDR3 region is CASSPQGDEQFF. As DNA, the CDR3 is TGTGCCAGCAGTCCACAGGGTGACGAGCAGTTCTTC. The whole variable domain, remainder taken from reference TRBV7-2 and TRBJ2-1, is GAGVSQSPSNKVTEKGKDVELRCDPISGHTALYWYRQSLGQGLEFLIYFQGNSAPDKSGLPSDRFSAERTGGSVSTLTIQRTQQEDSAVYLCASSPQGDEQFFGPGTRLTVL.

V usage is TRBV20-1 and J usage is TRBJ2-7; perhaps D is TRBD1 or TRBD2 (5 bases each). There are 13 residues in the CDR3. V dropped 5 bases and J dropped 5 bases, with 16 bases sitting between them. Germline values: CDR1 DFQATT, CDR2 SNEGSKA (reference sequence). The CDR3 coding sequence is TGCAGTGCTGACCGGGACCCCCGGAACGAGCAGTACTTC. Translating it yields CSADRDPRNEQYF.

In this sample, this clonotype turned up many times. This sequence joins TRBV20-1 and TRBJ2-7; 8 bases fit TRBD1. This CDR3 contains 12 residues. Germline V CDR1 and CDR2: DFQATT, SNEGSKA (reference sequence). V shed 4 bases and J 6 bases; nucleotides not matched to a gene: 5. CDR3 sequence (DNA): TGCAGTGCTACGACAGGGGCCTCCGAGCAGTACTTC. Translated, it gives CSATTGASEQYF.

This clonotype was picked up a small number of times. The V gene is TRBV6-6, the J gene TRBJ1-4, with D maybe TRBD1 (5 bases). Deletions cut 4 bases from V and 0 bases from J, with 15 bases between. This CDR3 has 17 amino acids. Germline V gene sequence: CDR1 MNHNY, CDR2 SVGAGI (reference sequence). CDR3 protein: CASSSAPGLATNEKLFF. CDR3 sequence (DNA): TGTGCCAGCAGTTCCGCCCCGGGACTTGCAACTAATGAAAAACTGTTTTTT.